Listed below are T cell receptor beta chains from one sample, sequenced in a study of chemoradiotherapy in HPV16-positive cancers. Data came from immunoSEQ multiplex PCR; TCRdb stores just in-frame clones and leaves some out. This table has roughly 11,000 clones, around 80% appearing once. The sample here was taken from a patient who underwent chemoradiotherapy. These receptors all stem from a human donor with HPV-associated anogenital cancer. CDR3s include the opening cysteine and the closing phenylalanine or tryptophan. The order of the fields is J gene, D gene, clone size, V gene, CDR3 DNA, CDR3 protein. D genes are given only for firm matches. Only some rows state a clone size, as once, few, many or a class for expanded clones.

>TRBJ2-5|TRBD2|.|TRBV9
TGTGCCAGCAGCGTCAGACTAGCGGGGGGTGGGGAGACCCAGTACTTC
CASSVRLAGGGETQYF
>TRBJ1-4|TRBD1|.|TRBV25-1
TGTGCCAGCAGTGAAGACAGGGCAGGTTCCAGCGTCCAACTGTTTTTT
CASSEDRAGSSVQLFF
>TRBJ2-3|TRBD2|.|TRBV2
TGTGCCAGCAGTGAAGCTAGGGCGGGGGGGCAAGGCACAGATACGCAGTATTTT
CASSEARAGGQGTDTQYF
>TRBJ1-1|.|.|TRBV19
TGTGCCAGTAGTATTCTTAGCGGTAAGAACACTGAAGCTTTCTTT
CASSILSGKNTEAFF
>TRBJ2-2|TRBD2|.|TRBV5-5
TGTGCCAGCAGCCCTACGGCCGGGGAGGGCACCGGGGAGCTGTTTTTT
CASSPTAGEGTGELFF
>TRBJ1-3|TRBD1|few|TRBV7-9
TGTGCCAGCAGCTCCCGGACAGGCGGAAACACCATATATTTT
CASSSRTGGNTIYF
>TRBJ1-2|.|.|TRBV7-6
TGTGCCAGCAGCTCCGGACGGGTGAATAACTATGGCTACACCTTC
CASSSGRVNNYGYTF
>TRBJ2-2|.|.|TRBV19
TGTGCCAGTAGTATAGTGGGGGGAGAGAACACCGGGGAGCTGTTTTTT
CASSIVGGENTGELFF
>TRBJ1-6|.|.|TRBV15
TGTGCCACCAGCAGGGACGTGGGAACGGATTCACCCCTCCACTTT
CATSRDVGTDSPLHF
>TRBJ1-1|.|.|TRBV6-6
TGTGCCAGCAGTTACTCGAGGGAGAACACTGAAGCTTTCTTT
CASSYSRENTEAFF
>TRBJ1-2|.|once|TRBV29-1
TGCAGCGTTGAGGGGGCTAATGGCTACACCTTC
CSVEGANGYTF
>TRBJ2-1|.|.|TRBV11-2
TGTGCCAGCAGCTTAATCGGGCATAACAATGAGCAGTTCTTC
CASSLIGHNNEQFF
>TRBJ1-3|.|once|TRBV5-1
TGCGCCAGCAGCTTGGCAGGGATAGGCGGAAACACCATATATTTT
CASSLAGIGGNTIYF
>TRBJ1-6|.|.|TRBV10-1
TGCGCCAGCAGTGAGTCGACAGTTTATAATTCACCCCTCCACTTT
CASSESTVYNSPLHF
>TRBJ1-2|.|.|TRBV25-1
TGTGCCAGCAGTGACGGTGAATATGGCTACACCTTC
CASSDGEYGYTF
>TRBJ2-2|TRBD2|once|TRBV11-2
TGTGCCAGCAGCTTTTTAGCGGGGGCCACCGGGGAGCTGTTTTTT
CASSFLAGATGELFF